Shown below are 26 T cell receptor beta chains from a single sample sequenced in a study of T cells in Graves' hyperthyroidism and ophthalmopathy. RNA transcripts yielded amplified TCR beta CDR3 regions. HTBI primers were employed in a first-round RT-PCR of the TCR CDR3. A single record per CDR3 protein comes from TCRdb applying MiXCR to the multiplex PCR reads. The sample holds about half a million distinct CDR3 sequences, roughly 22% seen once. Sequenced input: blood. The receptors come from a woman aged 70-85 years with Graves' ophthalmopathy.

The chain carries TRBV6-5 and TRBJ1-2; D may be TRBD1 (5 bases). This CDR3 spans 14 amino acids. Trimming removed 7 bases from V and 7 bases from J, with 19 bases in between. Germline V gene data show CDR1 as MNHEY and CDR2 as SVGAGI. The CDR3 sequence: CASTEGNGGFGYTF. CDR3 coding DNA: TGTGCCAGCACCGAAGGAAACGGGGGATTTGGCTACACCTTC.

This clonotype was seen a handful of times. V gene TRBV6-1 combines with J gene TRBJ2-7; D perhaps matches TRBD2 (6 bases). V was cut by 7 bases and J by 0 bases, with 19 bases left in between. This CDR3 is built from 16 residues. Looked up from germline, CDR1 is MNHNS and CDR2 is SASEGT. In nucleotides, the CDR3 is TGTGCCAGCATCCCAAGGGCAGCGGGTCCCTCCTACGAGCAGTACTTC. This gives the protein CASIPRAAGPSYEQYF.

This chain connects TRBV30 to TRBJ1-5; no firm D call. The CDR3 length is 14 residues. Trimming took 7 bases from V and 2 from J, leaving 15 bases between them. The germline CDR1 and CDR2 sequences are GTSNPN and SVGIG (reference sequence). CDR3 sequence: CAFGGPLGNQPQHF. The CDR3 nucleotides read TGTGCCTTCGGAGGGCCGCTCGGCAATCAGCCCCAGCATTTT. The complete variable domain, with remaining parts taken from reference TRBV30 and TRBJ1-5, reads SQTIHQWPATLVQPVGSPLSLECTVEGTSNPNLYWYRQAAGRGLQLLFYSVGIGQISSEVPQNLSASRPQDRQFILSSKKLLLSDSGFYLCAFGGPLGNQPQHFGDGTRLSIL.

This chain joins TRBV18 and TRBJ2-7; D is possibly TRBD1 (7 bases). The germline gives CDR1 KGHSH, CDR2 LQKENI. Trimming took 6 bases from V and 7 from J, leaving 19 bases between them. The CDR3 spans 14 residues. The DNA of the CDR3 is TGTGCCAGCTCTCTCGACAGGGCCGGAGGGGAGCAGTACTTC. As protein: CASSLDRAGGEQYF.

This clonotype was seen only a few times. The gene calls are TRBV6-1 and TRBJ1-2; TRBD1 matches at 9 bases. Germline V lookup: CDR1 MNHNS, CDR2 SASEGT. Losses at the gene ends were 4 bases for V and 8 bases for J; bases not matched to a gene: 14. The CDR3 length is 16 residues. CDR3 sequence reads: CASSVDRQQGASGYTF. CDR3 nucleotides: TGTGCCAGCAGTGTAGATCGCCAACAGGGGGCATCCGGCTACACCTTC.

This clonotype was picked up many times. The CDR3 here is CASSLETLSSYEQYF. The CDR3 DNA reads TGTGCCAGCAGCCTTGAGACATTAAGCTCCTACGAGCAGTACTTC. The genes are TRBV12-3 or TRBV12-4 and TRBJ2-7, with D unresolved. Trimming took 6 bases from V and 0 from J, leaving 15 bases between them. The CDR3 covers 15 residues.

V and J are TRBV18 and TRBJ1-1; D unresolved. V gave up 0 bases and J gave up 0 bases, with 5 bases separating them. CDR1 KGHSH and CDR2 LQKENI come from the germline V gene. This CDR3 has 14 amino acids. CDR3 in amino acids: CASSPPSMNTEAFF. The CDR3 DNA reads as TGTGCCAGCTCACCACCTAGCATGAACACTGAAGCTTTCTTT.

This clonotype was seen a handful of times. CDR3 loop: CASSSPHRAMAEEQYF. CDR3 bases: TGTGCCAGCAGCTCACCCCACAGGGCAATGGCTGAGGAGCAGTACTTC. The gene calls are TRBV7-2 and TRBJ2-7, with TRBD1 as a possible D gene (6 bases). The CDR3 consists of 16 residues. Trimming cost V 4 bases and J 7 bases, with 23 bases left between them. Germline CDR1 and CDR2: SGHTA and FQGNSA.

This clonotype appeared a few times. V gene TRBV15 combines with J gene TRBJ2-3; D is undetermined. Trimming shortened V by 8 bases and J by 5 bases, and 14 bases separated the two germline ends. The CDR3 contains 13 residues. CDR1 and CDR2 (germline): LNHNV, YYDKDF (reference sequence). CDR3 residues: CATCHLRGDTQYF. In nucleotides, the CDR3 is TGTGCCACCTGCCATCTGCGAGGAGATACGCAGTATTTT.

The chain recombines TRBV7-9 with TRBJ2-7; D is undetermined. The germline V gene encodes CDR1 SEHNR and CDR2 FQNEAQ (reference sequence). Trimming pared 9 bases from V and 0 bases from J, leaving 12 bases between. This CDR3 contains 13 residues. The CDR3 region is CASSKTSSYEQYF. In DNA form, the CDR3 reads TGTGCCAGTTCTAAGACAAGCTCCTACGAGCAGTACTTC.

Concerning this clonotype: This may be a read error: a much more frequent sequence differs by one nucleotide. This chain joins TRBV3-1 and TRBJ2-1, with 8 nucleotides matching TRBD2. The CDR3 extends over 15 amino acids. Looked up from germline, CDR1 is LGHDT and CDR2 is YNNKEL (reference sequence). J was trimmed by 0 bases and V by 4 bases; bases with no gene match: 2. CDR3 in DNA: TGTGCCAGCAGCCGACGGGAGGGCTCCTACAATGAGCAGTTCTTC. Translating gives CASSRREGSYNEQFF.

This clonotype has ten or more counts. The chain is built from TRBV27 and TRBJ2-1; weak D call: TRBD2 (7 bases). Between the trimmed V and J ends, which lost 3 bases and 5 bases, there was a span of 11 bases. Germline assignment: CDR1 MNHEY and CDR2 SMNVEV (reference sequence). The CDR3 spans 14 residues. The CDR3 loop reads CASSFQGRDNEQFF. The CDR3 DNA follows: TGTGCCAGCAGTTTCCAGGGGAGGGACAATGAGCAGTTCTTC.

This clonotype came up a few times. V gene TRBV11-1 combines with J gene TRBJ2-5, with D perhaps matching TRBD1 or TRBD2 (6 bases each). Germline lookup yields CDR1 SGHAT and CDR2 FQDESV (reference sequence). There are 16 residues in the CDR3. V was pared by 1 base and J by 1 base, with 13 bases between. The CDR3 protein is CASSLGGAGPQETQYF. The CDR3 coding sequence is TGTGCCAGCAGCTTAGGGGGGGCTGGGCCCCAAGAGACCCAGTACTTC.

This clonotype was counted ten times or more. The V and J genes are TRBV11-1 and TRBJ1-1; 7 nucleotides match TRBD1. Germline CDR1 is SGHAT and CDR2 is FQDESV (reference sequence). The CDR3 has 15 amino acids. V shed 5 bases and J 3 bases; nucleotides not matched to a gene: 9. The CDR3 region is CASSRGQTIDTEAFF. The CDR3 DNA follows: TGTGCCAGCAGCCGGGGACAGACTATCGACACTGAAGCTTTCTTT.

This clonotype occurred a few times. The chain recombines TRBV25-1 with TRBJ1-6, with unresolved D. Germline V gene data show CDR1 as MGHDK and CDR2 as SYGVNS. Trimming took off 8 bases at V and 7 bases at J, with 18 bases between the two ends. This CDR3 contains 15 residues. The CDR3 DNA reads TGTGCCAGCCGCCCCAGTGGGTTGACAAATTCACCCCTCCACTTT. Its translation is CASRPSGLTNSPLHF.

The chain's CDR3 is CASRVGTVSSYEQYF. The CDR3 DNA sequence: TGTGCCAGCAGGGTGGGGACGGTAAGCTCCTACGAGCAGTACTTC. This chain joins TRBV27 and TRBJ2-7; D is perhaps TRBD1 or TRBD2 (5 bases each). The CDR3 runs to 15 residues. Germline V gene sequence: CDR1 MNHEY, CDR2 SMNVEV (reference sequence). V dropped 6 bases and J dropped 0 bases, with 15 bases sitting between them.

This clonotype was observed many times. V gene TRBV3-1 combines with J gene TRBJ1-2; no clear D. The CDR3 runs to 11 residues. Germline loops: CDR1 LGHDT, CDR2 YNNKEL (reference sequence). V lost 0 bases, J lost 4 bases, and 0 bases lay in between. The CDR3 DNA is TGTGCCAGCAGCCAAGACTATGGCTACACCTTC. It encodes CASSQDYGYTF. Based on the CDR3 plus reference TRBV3-1 and TRBJ1-2, the full variable domain is DTAVSQTPKYLVTQMGNDKSIKCEQNLGHDTMYWYKQDSKKFLKIMFSYNNKELIINETVPNRFSPKSPDKAHLNLHINSLELGDSAVYFCASSQDYGYTFGSGTRLTVV.

This clonotype was observed many times. Here the CDR3 reads CASSLAGGGTDTQYF. The CDR3 nucleotides read TGTGCCAGCAGTCTAGCGGGAGGGGGGACAGATACGCAGTATTTT. The V and J genes are TRBV28 and TRBJ2-3; 12 positions match TRBD2. The CDR3 has 15 residues. J was trimmed by 3 bases and V by 5 bases; bases with no gene match: 3. CDR1 is MDHEN, CDR2 SYDVKM, per germline. The full variable domain, in which reference TRBV28 and TRBJ2-3 provide the parts outside the CDR3, is DVKVTQSSRYLVKRTGEKVFLECVQDMDHENMFWYRQDPGLGLRLIYFSYDVKMKEKGDIPEGYSVSREKKERFSLILESASTNQTSMYLCASSLAGGGTDTQYFGPGTRLTVL.

A few counts support this clonotype. The chain links TRBV20-1 to TRBJ1-2; maybe TRBD1 (6 bases). The CDR3 loop spans 14 amino acids. The germline CDR1 and CDR2 sequences are DFQATT and SNEGSKA (reference sequence). V was shortened by 5 bases and J by 5 bases, with 18 bases between the two germline ends. For the CDR3, the DNA is TGCAGTGCTCGACTACAGGGAGTCCGGTATGGCTACACCTTC. This translates into CSARLQGVRYGYTF.

This clonotype was seen only a few times. The gene calls are TRBV12-3 or TRBV12-4 and TRBJ2-7; D could derive from TRBD1 or TRBD2 (5 bases each). The CDR3 has 14 amino acids. V lost 4 bases and J 7 bases, leaving 17 bases between the germline ends. In nucleotides, the CDR3 is TGTGCCAGCAGTTCCGGGACCAAGGCAGGAGAGCAGTACTTC. Translating gives CASSSGTKAGEQYF.

This clonotype showed up just a few times. The gene calls are TRBV5-1 and TRBJ2-1; D possibly corresponds to TRBD1 (6 bases). Germline values: CDR1 SGHRS, CDR2 YFSETQ. V was cut by 4 bases and J by 5 bases, with 16 bases left in between. The CDR3 consists of 15 residues. Here the CDR3 reads CASSVGDRRDNEQFF. The CDR3 nucleotides read TGCGCCAGCAGCGTTGGAGACAGGCGAGACAATGAGCAGTTCTTC.

This clonotype was seen at least ten times. The chain recombines TRBV7-2 with TRBJ2-1; perhaps TRBD2 as D (5 bases). Germline V CDR1 and CDR2: SGHTA, FQGNSA. This CDR3 spans 11 amino acids. Trimming pared 8 bases from V and 6 bases from J, leaving 8 bases between. As DNA, the CDR3 is TGTGCCAGCTCTAGCTTCAATGAGCAGTTCTTC. Its protein product is CASSSFNEQFF.

This clonotype was recorded at least ten times. J is TRBJ2-2 and V is TRBV12-3 or TRBV12-4, with D possibly being TRBD2 (6 bases). V was pared by 6 bases and J by 4 bases, with 12 bases between. This CDR3 has 14 residues. The CDR3 spells CASRPGTLTGELFF. For the CDR3, the DNA is TGTGCCAGCAGACCCGGGACTCTCACCGGGGAGCTGTTTTTT.

V gene TRBV6-5 combines with J gene TRBJ2-6; D may be TRBD1 (6 bases). From germline, CDR1 is MNHEY and CDR2 SVGAGI. The CDR3 loop spans 16 amino acids. V lost 0 bases and J lost 3, with 9 bases in between. The CDR3 spells CASSYSTGYGANVLTF. CDR3 DNA: TGTGCCAGCAGTTACTCAACAGGGTATGGGGCCAACGTCCTGACTTTC.

This clonotype was recorded a few times. The rearrangement joins TRBV7-9 to TRBJ2-7; D gene ambiguous. The V and J ends lost 8 bases and 6 bases respectively, with 17 bases between them. The CDR3 covers 13 residues. The germline gives CDR1 SEHNR, CDR2 FQNEAQ (reference sequence). CDR3 bases: TGTGCCAGCTCCCTCCCAGCGCTAACCGAGCAGTACTTC. The encoded protein is CASSLPALTEQYF.

This chain links TRBV7-3 with TRBJ2-6; D not certain. The V and J ends lost 5 bases and 4 bases respectively, with 12 bases between them. CDR1 is SGHTA, CDR2 FQGTGA, per germline. The CDR3 sequence is 15 residues long. CDR3 sequence (DNA): TGTGCCAGCAGCCCAACCCTCGGAGGGGCCAACGTCCTGACTTTC. Protein product: CASSPTLGGANVLTF. Full variable domain (rest looked up from reference TRBV7-3 and TRBJ2-6): GAGVSQTPSNKVTEKGKYVELRCDPISGHTALYWYRQSLGQGPEFLIYFQGTGAADDSGLPNDRFFAVRPEGSVSTLKIQRTERGDSAVYLCASSPTLGGANVLTFGAGSRLTVL.